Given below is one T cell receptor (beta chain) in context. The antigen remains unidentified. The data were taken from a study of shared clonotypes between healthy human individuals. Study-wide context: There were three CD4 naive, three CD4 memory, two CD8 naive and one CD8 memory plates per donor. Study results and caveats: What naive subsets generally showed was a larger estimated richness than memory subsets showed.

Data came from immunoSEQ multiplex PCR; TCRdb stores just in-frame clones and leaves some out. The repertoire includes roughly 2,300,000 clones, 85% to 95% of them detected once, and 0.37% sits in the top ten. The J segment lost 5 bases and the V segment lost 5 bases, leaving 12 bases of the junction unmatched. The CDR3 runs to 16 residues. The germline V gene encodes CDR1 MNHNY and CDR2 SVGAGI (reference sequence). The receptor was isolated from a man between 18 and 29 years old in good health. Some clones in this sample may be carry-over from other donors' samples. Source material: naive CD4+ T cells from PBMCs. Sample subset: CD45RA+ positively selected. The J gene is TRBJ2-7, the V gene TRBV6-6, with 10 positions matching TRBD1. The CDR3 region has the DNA TGTGCCAGCAGTACACGACAGGGGGCGATTCTCCACGAGCAGTACTTC. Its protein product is CASSTRQGAILHEQYF.